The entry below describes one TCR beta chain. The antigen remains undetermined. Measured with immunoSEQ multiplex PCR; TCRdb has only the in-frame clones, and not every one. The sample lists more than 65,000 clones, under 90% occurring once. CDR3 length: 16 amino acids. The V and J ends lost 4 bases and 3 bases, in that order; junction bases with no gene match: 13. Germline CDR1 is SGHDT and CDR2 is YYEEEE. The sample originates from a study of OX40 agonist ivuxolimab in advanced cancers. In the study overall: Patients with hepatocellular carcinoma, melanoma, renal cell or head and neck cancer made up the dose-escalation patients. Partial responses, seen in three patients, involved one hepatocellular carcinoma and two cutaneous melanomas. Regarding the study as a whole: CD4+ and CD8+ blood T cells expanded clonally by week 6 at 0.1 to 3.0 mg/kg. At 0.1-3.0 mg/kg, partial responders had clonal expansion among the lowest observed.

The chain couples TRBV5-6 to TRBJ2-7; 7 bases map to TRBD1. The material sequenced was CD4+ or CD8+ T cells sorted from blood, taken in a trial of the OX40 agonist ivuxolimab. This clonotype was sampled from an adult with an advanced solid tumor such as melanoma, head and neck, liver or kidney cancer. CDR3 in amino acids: CASSPDSGTEGYEQYF. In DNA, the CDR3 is TGTGCCAGCAGCCCGGACTCCGGGACAGAAGGCTACGAGCAGTACTTC.